Listed below are T cell receptor beta chains from one sample, sequenced in a study of T cell repertoires in cytomegalovirus infection. Each CDR3 protein gets one entry after TCRdb re-called the reads with MiXCR. The table records 650,000 to 850,000 distinct CDR3 sequences, almost 30% of them present only once. Their antigen targets remain unknown. The sample in question was cultured CD8+ T cells from PBMCs, obtained from culture after CMV antigen stimulation. These receptors were taken from a human donor in good health (CMV status not recorded). Some clones in this sample may be carry-over from other donors' samples. Each CDR3 is given with its conserved first and last residue. The D gene is left open where the match is weak. Size is stated for part of the rows, as once, few or many counts, or as a class when the clone is expanded.

j_call,d_call,v_call,clone_size,cdr3_aa,cdr3_nt
TRBJ2-1,.,TRBV10-3,.,CAISESGSEQFF,TGTGCCATCAGTGAGTCTGGAAGTGAGCAGTTCTTC
TRBJ2-1,TRBD1,TRBV5-1,.,CASSLNTGAEQFF,TGCGCCAGCAGCCTGAATACAGGGGCTGAGCAGTTCTTC
TRBJ1-2,.,TRBV7-6,many,CASSQTDSPYGYTF,TGTGCCAGCAGCCAAACGGACAGTCCCTATGGCTACACCTTC
TRBJ2-1,TRBD1,TRBV11-2,.,CASSFRSGTGSNNEQFF,TGTGCCAGCAGCTTTCGCTCCGGGACAGGGTCGAACAATGAGCAGTTCTTC
TRBJ2-5,.,TRBV7-2,few,CASSPGPLWETQYF,TGTGCCAGCAGTCCGGGGCCACTTTGGGAGACCCAGTACTTC
TRBJ2-7,.,TRBV4-1,.,CASSQTPKLGGSSYEQYF,TGCGCCAGCAGCCAAACTCCCAAATTAGGGGGGAGCTCCTACGAGCAGTACTTC
TRBJ1-2,.,TRBV7-4,.,CASSLDPTGGYTF,TGTGCCAGCAGCTTAGATCCGACAGGCGGCTACACCTTC
TRBJ2-1,.,TRBV19,.,CASSIASGVDEQFF,TGTGCCAGTAGTATAGCATCGGGGGTCGATGAGCAGTTCTTC
TRBJ2-1,.,TRBV19,.,CASSPRAGNEQFF,TGTGCCAGTAGCCCGAGGGCGGGGAATGAGCAGTTCTTC
TRBJ2-7,.,TRBV27,once,CASSFGGLWYEQYF,TGTGCCAGCAGTTTCGGGGGGCTATGGTACGAGCAGTACTTC
TRBJ1-1,TRBD1,TRBV7-4,once,CASSYRGTGEAFF,TGTGCCAGCAGTTACAGGGGTACGGGTGAAGCTTTCTTT
TRBJ1-2,TRBD1,TRBV11-2,.,CASSPWDRREVNYGYTF,TGTGCCAGCAGCCCCTGGGACAGGAGAGAGGTTAACTATGGCTACACCTTC
TRBJ2-5,TRBD1,TRBV2,.,CASRRRQGSSGETQYF,TGTGCCAGCAGGCGAAGACAGGGAAGTTCAGGGGAGACCCAGTACTTC
TRBJ1-1,.,TRBV7-6,.,CASSFEGRTEAFF,TGTGCCAGCAGCTTCGAGGGCCGGACTGAAGCTTTCTTT
TRBJ2-1,TRBD1,TRBV29-1,.,CSVGQLYNEQFF,TGCAGCGTGGGACAGCTCTACAATGAGCAGTTCTTC
TRBJ1-4,.,TRBV9,.,CASSVADSRGSNEKLFF,TGTGCCAGCAGCGTAGCCGACTCGAGGGGGTCTAATGAAAAACTGTTTTTT
TRBJ2-3,TRBD2,TRBV7-9,few,CASTFSGGTTDTQYF,TGTGCCAGCACGTTTAGCGGGGGGACCACAGATACGCAGTATTTT
TRBJ1-2,.,TRBV6-6,.,CASSYSPGADLSF,TGTGCCAGCAGTTACTCCCCAGGGGCAGACCTTTCCTTC
TRBJ1-5,TRBD1,TRBV27,few,CASRRGTVNQPQHF,TGTGCCAGCAGGCGAGGGACAGTAAATCAGCCCCAGCATTTT
TRBJ2-1,.,TRBV27,.,CASSLSRGGVDEQFF,TGTGCCAGCAGTTTATCGCGGGGCGGGGTCGATGAGCAGTTCTTC
TRBJ1-2,.,TRBV7-2,many,CASSLALYGYTF,TGTGCCAGCAGCTTAGCTCTCTATGGCTACACCTTC
TRBJ2-5,.,TRBV4-1,.,CASSQGGLGETQYF,TGCGCCAGCAGCCAAGGTGGCCTTGGAGAGACCCAGTACTTC
TRBJ2-5,.,TRBV20-1,.,CSANSEGTQYF,TGCAGTGCAAACTCGGAGGGGACCCAGTACTTC
TRBJ2-5,.,TRBV9,.,CASSLRRTGDETQYF,TGTGCCAGCAGCCTCCGTAGGACCGGGGATGAGACCCAGTACTTC
TRBJ1-1,.,TRBV27,few,CASRQRDIMNTEAFF,TGTGCCAGCAGACAGAGGGACATTATGAACACTGAAGCTTTCTTT
TRBJ2-2,.,TRBV29-1,.,CSVDLQGQTGELFF,TGCAGCGTTGACTTGCAGGGCCAAACCGGGGAGCTGTTTTTT
TRBJ1-5,TRBD1,TRBV28,.,CASSLGGGKPQHF,TGTGCCAGCAGTTTGGGAGGGGGCAAGCCCCAGCATTTT
TRBJ2-3,.,TRBV7-6,many,CASSNRGPTDTQYF,TGTGCCAGCAGCAACCGGGGACCCACAGATACGCAGTATTTT
TRBJ2-1,.,TRBV6-6,.,CASSPLGDGEYNEQFF,TGTGCCAGCAGCCCACTCGGGGACGGAGAGTACAATGAGCAGTTCTTC
TRBJ2-5,TRBD2,TRBV14,few,CASSLLGASGQETQYF,TGTGCCAGCAGCCTCCTCGGGGCTAGCGGACAAGAGACCCAGTACTTC
TRBJ2-3,TRBD2,TRBV7-9,.,CASSARLAGAGDTQYF,TGTGCCAGCAGCGCCCGACTAGCGGGGGCGGGAGATACGCAGTATTTT
TRBJ2-7,.,TRBV6-5,.,CASSYSGWSSYEQYF,TGTGCCAGCAGTTACTCGGGATGGAGCTCCTACGAGCAGTACTTC
TRBJ1-5,.,TRBV9,few,CASSVGGASNQPQHF,TGTGCCAGCAGCGTTGGAGGGGCAAGCAATCAGCCCCAGCATTTT
TRBJ2-3,TRBD1,TRBV2,.,CASSDPGQGDLDTQYF,TGTGCCAGCAGCGATCCGGGACAGGGGGATTTAGATACGCAGTATTTT
TRBJ2-1,.,TRBV7-8,few,CASSLVAAPRGEQFF,TGTGCCAGCAGCTTAGTAGCGGCCCCTCGGGGTGAGCAGTTCTTC
TRBJ2-3,TRBD2,TRBV19,.,CATAEAGGTDTQYF,TGTGCCACAGCGGAAGCGGGGGGCACAGATACGCAGTATTTT
TRBJ1-2,.,TRBV6-5,.,CASSYSIGGSYGYTF,TGTGCCAGCAGTTACTCTATAGGAGGATCTTATGGCTACACCTTC
TRBJ2-2,.,TRBV9,.,CASSVGAQTPNTGELFF,TGTGCCAGCAGCGTAGGTGCCCAGACTCCCAACACCGGGGAGCTGTTTTTT
TRBJ2-1,TRBD1,TRBV6-5,few,CASSPWDSRNEQFF,TGTGCCAGCAGCCCCTGGGACAGCCGGAATGAGCAGTTCTTC
TRBJ2-1,TRBD2,TRBV6-1,few,CASSHGLAGAGNEQFF,TGTGCCAGCAGTCACGGACTAGCGGGGGCAGGCAATGAGCAGTTCTTC
TRBJ1-1,.,TRBV5-5,.,CASSLYRHLEAFF,TGTGCCAGCAGCTTGTACAGGCACCTTGAAGCTTTCTTT
TRBJ2-6,TRBD2,TRBV12-3/TRBV12-4,few,CASSTTSGGYSGANVLTF,TGTGCCAGCAGTACGACTAGCGGGGGATACTCTGGGGCCAACGTCCTGACTTTC
TRBJ2-1,TRBD2,TRBV7-8,many,CASSKPGLAGDNEQFF,TGTGCCAGCAGCAAACCGGGACTAGCGGGGGACAATGAGCAGTTCTTC
TRBJ2-3,TRBD2,TRBV6-1,.,CASRAGLNTQYF,TGTGCCAGCAGAGCGGGGCTGAATACGCAGTATTTT
TRBJ1-2,.,TRBV27,few,CASSLWAGESNYGYTF,TGTGCCAGCAGTTTGTGGGCAGGAGAGTCTAACTATGGCTACACCTTC
TRBJ1-2,TRBD1,TRBV2,.,CASRTGENVKNYGYTF,TGTGCCAGCCGCACAGGGGAGAACGTCAAAAACTATGGCTACACCTTC
TRBJ2-3,TRBD1,TRBV7-2,many,CASSQGQGVATDTQYF,TGTGCCAGCAGCCAGGGACAGGGGGTTGCCACAGATACGCAGTATTTT
TRBJ1-5,.,TRBV27,few,CASSAGMPNQPQHF,TGTGCCAGCAGTGCCGGGATGCCCAATCAGCCCCAGCATTTT
TRBJ2-2,.,TRBV12-3/TRBV12-4,.,CASSFQLVYDSGELFF,TGTGCCAGCAGTTTCCAACTAGTTTACGATTCCGGGGAGCTGTTTTTT
TRBJ2-7,TRBD2,TRBV20-1,.,CSARGILAGGNYEQYF,TGCAGTGCTAGAGGGATATTAGCGGGCGGAAACTACGAGCAGTACTTC
TRBJ1-2,.,TRBV7-6,many,CASSMPGERVYGYTF,TGTGCCAGCAGCATGCCTGGGGAGAGGGTTTATGGCTACACCTTC